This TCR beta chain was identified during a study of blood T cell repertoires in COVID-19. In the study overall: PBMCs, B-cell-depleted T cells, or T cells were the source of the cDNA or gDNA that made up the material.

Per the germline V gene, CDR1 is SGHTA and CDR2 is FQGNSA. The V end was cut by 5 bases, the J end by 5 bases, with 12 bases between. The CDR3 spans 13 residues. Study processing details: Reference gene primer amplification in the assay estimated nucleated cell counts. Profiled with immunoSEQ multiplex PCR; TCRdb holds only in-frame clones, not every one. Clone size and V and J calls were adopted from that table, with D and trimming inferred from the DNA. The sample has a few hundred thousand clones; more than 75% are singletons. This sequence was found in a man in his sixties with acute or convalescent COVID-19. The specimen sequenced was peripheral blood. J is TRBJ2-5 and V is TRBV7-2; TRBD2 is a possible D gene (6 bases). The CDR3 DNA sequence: TGTGCCAGCAGCCGTGGGGGGATCGAGACCCAGTACTTC. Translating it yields CASSRGGIETQYF.